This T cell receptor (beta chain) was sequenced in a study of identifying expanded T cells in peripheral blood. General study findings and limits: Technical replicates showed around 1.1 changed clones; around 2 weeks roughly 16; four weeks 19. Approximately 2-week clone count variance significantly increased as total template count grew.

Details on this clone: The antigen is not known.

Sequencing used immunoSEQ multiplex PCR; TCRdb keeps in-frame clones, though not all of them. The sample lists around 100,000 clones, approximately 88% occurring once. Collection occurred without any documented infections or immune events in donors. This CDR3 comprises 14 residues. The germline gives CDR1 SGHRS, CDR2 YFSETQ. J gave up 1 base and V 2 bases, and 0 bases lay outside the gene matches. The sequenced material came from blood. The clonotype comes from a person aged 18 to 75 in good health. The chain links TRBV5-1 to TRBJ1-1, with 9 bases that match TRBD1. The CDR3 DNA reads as TGCGCCAGCAGCTTACAGGGGGCGAACACTGAAGCTTTCTTT. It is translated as CASSLQGANTEAFF.